The clone carrying this T cell receptor beta chain was detected only once. Next came a second PCR, run for about 6 to 11 cycles, which used a sample-barcoded 5' primer along with a J-beta primer mix. With 12 random nucleotides, a template-switch adaptor tagged each individual cDNA molecule. All samples gave at least 2.5 million CDR3-containing paired-end reads. TCRdb called the 5' RACE reads again in MiXCR, with one record for every CDR3 protein. The data show under 2 million distinct CDR3 sequences, approximately 32% seen once. The CDR3 contains 20 residues. V trimming: 5 bases; J trimming: 1 base; junction bases outside the gene matches: 11. Per the germline V gene, CDR1 is LNHDA and CDR2 is SQIVND (reference sequence). The data originate from a study of blood T cells in healthy people across ages. The donors, healthy Caucasians from Russia, were aged about 6 to 95.

The clonotype was recovered from a young woman in good health. The chain combines TRBV19 with TRBJ2-1, with TRBD2 matching 16 bases. Sequencing was carried out using blood. The CDR3 sequence is CASSPGTSGRAPGSYNEQFF. The CDR3 DNA follows: TGTGCCAGTAGTCCCGGGACTAGCGGGAGGGCCCCTGGTTCCTACAATGAGCAGTTCTTC.